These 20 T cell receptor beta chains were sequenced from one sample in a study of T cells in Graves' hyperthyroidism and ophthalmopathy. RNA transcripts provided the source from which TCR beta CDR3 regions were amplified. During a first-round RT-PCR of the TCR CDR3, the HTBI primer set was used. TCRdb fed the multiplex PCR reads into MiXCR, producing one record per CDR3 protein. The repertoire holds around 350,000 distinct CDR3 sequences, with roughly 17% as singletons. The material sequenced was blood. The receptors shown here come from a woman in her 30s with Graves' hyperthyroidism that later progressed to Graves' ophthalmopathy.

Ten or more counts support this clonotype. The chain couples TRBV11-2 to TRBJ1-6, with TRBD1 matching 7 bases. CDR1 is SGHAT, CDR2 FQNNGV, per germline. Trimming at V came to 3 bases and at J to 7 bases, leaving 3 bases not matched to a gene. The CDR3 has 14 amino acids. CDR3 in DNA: TGTGCCAGCAGCTTCGTAGGGGGCAATTCACCCCTCCACTTT. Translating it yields CASSFVGGNSPLHF.

CDR3 residues: CSVPRFGDWGRDNSPLHF. CDR3 DNA: TGCAGCGTGCCCCGTTTCGGGGACTGGGGGCGCGACAATTCACCCCTCCACTTT. V and J are TRBV20-1 and TRBJ1-6; a weak D match, TRBD1 (6 bases). This CDR3 is built from 18 residues. The germline V gene encodes CDR1 DFQATT and CDR2 SNEGSKA (reference sequence).

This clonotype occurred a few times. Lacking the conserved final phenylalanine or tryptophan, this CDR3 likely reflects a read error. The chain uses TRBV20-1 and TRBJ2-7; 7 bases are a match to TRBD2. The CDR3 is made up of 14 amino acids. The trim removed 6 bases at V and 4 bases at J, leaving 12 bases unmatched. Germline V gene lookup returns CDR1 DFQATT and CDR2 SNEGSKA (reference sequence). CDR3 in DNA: TGCAGTGCGGGACTAAAAGGAAGAAATTACGAGCAGTACATC. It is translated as CSAGLKGRNYEQYI.

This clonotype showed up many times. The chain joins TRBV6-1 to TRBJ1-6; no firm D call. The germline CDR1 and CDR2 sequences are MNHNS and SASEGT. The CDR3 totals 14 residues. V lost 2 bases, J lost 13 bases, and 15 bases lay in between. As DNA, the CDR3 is TGTGCCAGCAGTGAAAATGGACTCCTAGGGCCCCTCCACTTT. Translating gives CASSENGLLGPLHF.

The CDR3 reads CASSLVRRGNTIYF. The CDR3 coding sequence is TGTGCCAGCAGCTTAGTGCGGAGGGGAAACACCATATATTTT. This chain joins TRBV7-9 and TRBJ1-3; D gene uncertain. The CDR3 totals 14 residues. Germline loops: CDR1 SEHNR, CDR2 FQNEAQ (reference sequence). Trimming pared 1 base from V and 4 bases from J, leaving 8 bases between.

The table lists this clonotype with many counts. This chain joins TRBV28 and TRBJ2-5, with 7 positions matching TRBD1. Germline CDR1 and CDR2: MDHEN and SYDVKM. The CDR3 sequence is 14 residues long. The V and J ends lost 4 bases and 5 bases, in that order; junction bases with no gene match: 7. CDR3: CASSSTGIRETQYF. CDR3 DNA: TGTGCCAGCAGTTCGACAGGGATTAGGGAGACCCAGTACTTC.

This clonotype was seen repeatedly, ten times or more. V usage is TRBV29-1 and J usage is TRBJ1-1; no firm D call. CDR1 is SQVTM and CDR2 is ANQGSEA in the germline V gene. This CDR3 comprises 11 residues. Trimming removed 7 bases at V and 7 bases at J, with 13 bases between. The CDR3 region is CSGTWASEAFF. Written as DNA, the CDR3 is TGCAGCGGTACGTGGGCAAGTGAAGCTTTCTTT.

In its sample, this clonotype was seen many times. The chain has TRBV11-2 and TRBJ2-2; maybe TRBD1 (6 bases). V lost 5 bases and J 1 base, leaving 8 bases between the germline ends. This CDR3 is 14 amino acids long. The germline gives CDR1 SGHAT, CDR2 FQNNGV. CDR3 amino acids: CASSVGQNTGELFF. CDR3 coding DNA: TGTGCCAGCAGCGTGGGACAGAACACCGGGGAGCTGTTTTTT. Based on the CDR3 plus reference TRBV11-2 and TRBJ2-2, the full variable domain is EAGVAQSPRYKIIEKRQSVAFWCNPISGHATLYWYQQILGQGPKLLIQFQNNGVVDDSQLPKDRFSAERLKGVDSTLKIQPAKLEDSAVYLCASSVGQNTGELFFGEGSRLTVL.

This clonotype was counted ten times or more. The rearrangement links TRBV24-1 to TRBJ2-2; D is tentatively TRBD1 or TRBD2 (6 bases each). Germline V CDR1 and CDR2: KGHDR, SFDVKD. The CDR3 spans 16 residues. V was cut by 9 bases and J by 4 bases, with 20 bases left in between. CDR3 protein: CATSPGGGLGTGELFF. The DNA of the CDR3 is TGTGCCACCTCCCCCGGAGGGGGTCTAGGCACCGGGGAGCTGTTTTTT.

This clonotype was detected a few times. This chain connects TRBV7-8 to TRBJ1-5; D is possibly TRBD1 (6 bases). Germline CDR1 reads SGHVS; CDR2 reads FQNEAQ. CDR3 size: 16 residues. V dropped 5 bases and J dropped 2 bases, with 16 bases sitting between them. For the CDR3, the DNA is TGTGCCAGCAGCCGACCAACCAGGGGAGGCAATCAGCCCCAGCATTTT. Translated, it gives CASSRPTRGGNQPQHF.

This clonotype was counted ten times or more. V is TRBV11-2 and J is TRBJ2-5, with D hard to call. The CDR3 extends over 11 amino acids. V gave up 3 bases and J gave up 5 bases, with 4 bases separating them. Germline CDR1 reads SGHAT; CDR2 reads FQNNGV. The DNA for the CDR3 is TGTGCCAGCAGCTTCTGGGAGACCCAGTACTTC. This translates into CASSFWETQYF.

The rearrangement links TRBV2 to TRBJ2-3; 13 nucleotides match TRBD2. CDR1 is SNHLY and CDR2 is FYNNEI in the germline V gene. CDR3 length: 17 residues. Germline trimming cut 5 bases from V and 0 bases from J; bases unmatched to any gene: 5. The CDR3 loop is CASSRLGLAGSTDTQYF. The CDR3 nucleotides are TGTGCCAGCAGTCGGTTGGGACTAGCGGGGAGCACAGATACGCAGTATTTT.

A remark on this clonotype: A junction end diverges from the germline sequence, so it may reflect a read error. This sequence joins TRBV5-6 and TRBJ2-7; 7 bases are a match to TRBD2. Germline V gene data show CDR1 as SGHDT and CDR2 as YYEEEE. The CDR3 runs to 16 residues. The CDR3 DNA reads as TGTGCCAGCAGTTTGGAGCTTAGCGGGTACTCCTACGAGCAGTACTTC. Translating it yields CASSLELSGYSYEQYF.

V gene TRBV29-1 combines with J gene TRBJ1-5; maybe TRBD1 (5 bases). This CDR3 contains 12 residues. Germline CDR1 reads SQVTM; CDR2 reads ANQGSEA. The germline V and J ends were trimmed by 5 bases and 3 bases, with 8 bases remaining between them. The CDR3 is CSVRQPNQPQHF. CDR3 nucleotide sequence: TGCAGCGTTAGACAGCCCAATCAGCCCCAGCATTTT.

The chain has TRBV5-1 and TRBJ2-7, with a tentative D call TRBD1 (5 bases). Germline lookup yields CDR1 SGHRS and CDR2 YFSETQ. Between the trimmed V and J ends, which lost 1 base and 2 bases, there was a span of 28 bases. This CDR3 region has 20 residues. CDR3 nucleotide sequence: TGCGCCAGCAGCTTGAGGCCACAGGATTTGGAATCCGTCCGGGCCTACGAGCAGTACTTC. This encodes CASSLRPQDLESVRAYEQYF.

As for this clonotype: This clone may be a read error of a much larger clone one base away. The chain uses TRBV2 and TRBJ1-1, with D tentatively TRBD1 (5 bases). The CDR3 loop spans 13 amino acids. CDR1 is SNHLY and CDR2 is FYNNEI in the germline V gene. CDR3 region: CVSIMGGNTEAFF. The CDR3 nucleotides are TGTGTCAGCATCATGGGGGGGAACACTGAAGCTTTCTTT.

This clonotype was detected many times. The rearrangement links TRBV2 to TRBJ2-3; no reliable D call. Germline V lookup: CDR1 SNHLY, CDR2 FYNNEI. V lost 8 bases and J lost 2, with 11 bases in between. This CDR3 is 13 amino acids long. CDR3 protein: CASVESPTDTQYF. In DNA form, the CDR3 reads TGTGCCAGCGTAGAGAGCCCCACAGATACGCAGTATTTT. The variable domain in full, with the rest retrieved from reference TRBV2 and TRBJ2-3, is EPEVTQTPSHQVTQMGQEVILRCVPISNHLYFYWYRQILGQKVEFLVSFYNNEISEKSEIFDDQFSVERPDGSNFTLKIRSTKLEDSAMYFCASVESPTDTQYFGPGTRLTVL.

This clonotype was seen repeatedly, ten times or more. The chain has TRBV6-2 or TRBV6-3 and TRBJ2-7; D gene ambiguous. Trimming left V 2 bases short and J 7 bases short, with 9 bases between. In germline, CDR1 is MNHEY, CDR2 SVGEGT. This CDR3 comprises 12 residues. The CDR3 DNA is TGTGCCAGCAGTTACCCCTCCGAGGAGCAGTACTTC. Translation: CASSYPSEEQYF.

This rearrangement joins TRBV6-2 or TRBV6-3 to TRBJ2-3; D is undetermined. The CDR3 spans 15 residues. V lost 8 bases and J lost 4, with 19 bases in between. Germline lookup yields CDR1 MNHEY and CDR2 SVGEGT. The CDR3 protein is CASSVSWSSSDTQYF. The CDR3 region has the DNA TGTGCCAGCTCCGTAAGCTGGAGTAGTTCAGATACGCAGTATTTT.

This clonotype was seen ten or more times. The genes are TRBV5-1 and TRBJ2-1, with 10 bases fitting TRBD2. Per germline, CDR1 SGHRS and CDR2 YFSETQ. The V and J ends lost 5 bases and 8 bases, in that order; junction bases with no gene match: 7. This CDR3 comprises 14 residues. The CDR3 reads CASSSTSGKDEQFF. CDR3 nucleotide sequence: TGCGCCAGCAGTAGCACTAGCGGGAAAGATGAGCAGTTCTTC.